This TCR beta chain is drawn from a study of T cell repertoires in cytomegalovirus infection. Regarding this clonotype: Its antigen is not identified.

This CDR3 has 14 amino acids. The V and J ends lost 1 base and 0 bases respectively, with 7 bases between them. CDR1 and CDR2 from the germline V gene are SGHVS and FNYEAQ. TCRdb processed the reads anew with MiXCR; each CDR3 protein has one entry. Of about 20,000 distinct CDR3 sequences detected, around two fifths appear once; the ten largest clones hold approximately 96%. The sample in question was CD8+ T cells from cultured PBMCs, obtained from culture after CMV antigen stimulation. The clonotype comes from a human donor in good health (CMV status not recorded). Some clones in this sample may be carry-over from other donors' samples. The chain couples TRBV7-6 to TRBJ2-7; tentatively, D is TRBD2 (6 bases). CDR3 in amino acids: CASSLVGGSYEQYF. CDR3 DNA: TGTGCCAGCAGCTTAGTGGGAGGCTCCTACGAGCAGTACTTC. The whole variable domain, filled in from reference TRBV7-6 and TRBJ2-7, reads GAGVSQSPRYKVTKRGQDVALRCDPISGHVSLYWYRQALGQGPEFLTYFNYEAQQDKSGLPNDRFSAERPEGSISTLTIQRTEQRDSAMYRCASSLVGGSYEQYFGPGTRLTVT.